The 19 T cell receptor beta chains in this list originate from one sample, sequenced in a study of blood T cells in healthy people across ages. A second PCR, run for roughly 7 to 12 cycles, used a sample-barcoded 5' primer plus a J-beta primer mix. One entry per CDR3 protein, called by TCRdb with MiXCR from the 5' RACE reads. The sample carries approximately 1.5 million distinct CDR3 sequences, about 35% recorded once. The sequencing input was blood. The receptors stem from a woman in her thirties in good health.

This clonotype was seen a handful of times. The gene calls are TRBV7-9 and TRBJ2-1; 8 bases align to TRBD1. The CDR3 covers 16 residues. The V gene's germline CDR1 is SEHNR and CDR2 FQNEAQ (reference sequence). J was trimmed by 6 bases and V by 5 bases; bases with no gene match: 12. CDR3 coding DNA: TGTGCCAGCAGCCCACTCAGGGGGCGTTCGGGCAATGAGCAGTTCTTC. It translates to CASSPLRGRSGNEQFF. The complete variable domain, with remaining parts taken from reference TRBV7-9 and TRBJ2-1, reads DTGVSQNPRHKITKRGQNVTFRCDPISEHNRLYWYRQTLGQGPEFLTYFQNEAQLEKSRLLSDRFSAERPKGSFSTLEIQRTEQGDSAMYLCASSPLRGRSGNEQFFGPGTRLTVL.

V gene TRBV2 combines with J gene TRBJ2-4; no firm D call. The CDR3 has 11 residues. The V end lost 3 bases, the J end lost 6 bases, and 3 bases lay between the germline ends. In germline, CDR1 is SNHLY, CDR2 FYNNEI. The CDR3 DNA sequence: TGTGCCAGCAGTGACCTAAACATTCAGTACTTC. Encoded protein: CASSDLNIQYF.

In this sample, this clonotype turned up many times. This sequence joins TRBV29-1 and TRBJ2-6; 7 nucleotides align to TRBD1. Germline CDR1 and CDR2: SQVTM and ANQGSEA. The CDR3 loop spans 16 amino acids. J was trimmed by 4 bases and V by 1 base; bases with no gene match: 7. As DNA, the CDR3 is TGCAGCGTTGAAGCCCCTGACAGGGCCGGGGCCAACGTCCTGACTTTC. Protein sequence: CSVEAPDRAGANVLTF.

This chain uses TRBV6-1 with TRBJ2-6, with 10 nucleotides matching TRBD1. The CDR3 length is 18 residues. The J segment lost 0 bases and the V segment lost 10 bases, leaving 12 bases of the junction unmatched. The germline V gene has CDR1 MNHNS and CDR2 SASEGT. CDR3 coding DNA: TGTGCCACAAGACCCGGGACAGGGGCGTTCTCTGGGGCCAACGTCCTGACTTTC. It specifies CATRPGTGAFSGANVLTF.

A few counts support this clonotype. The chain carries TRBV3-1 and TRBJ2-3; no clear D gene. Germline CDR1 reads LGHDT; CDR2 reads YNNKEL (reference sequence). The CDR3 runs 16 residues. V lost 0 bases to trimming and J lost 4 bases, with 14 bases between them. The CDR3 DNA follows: TGTGCCAGCAGCCAAGATATTGGGTTGATGGCAGATACGCAGTATTTT. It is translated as CASSQDIGLMADTQYF.

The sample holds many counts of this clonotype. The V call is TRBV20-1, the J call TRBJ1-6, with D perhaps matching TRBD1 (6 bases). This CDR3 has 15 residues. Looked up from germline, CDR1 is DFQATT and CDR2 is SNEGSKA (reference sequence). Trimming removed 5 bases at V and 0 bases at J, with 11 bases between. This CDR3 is CSAADRSSYNSPLHF. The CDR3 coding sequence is TGCAGTGCTGCCGACAGGAGCTCCTATAATTCACCCCTCCACTTT.

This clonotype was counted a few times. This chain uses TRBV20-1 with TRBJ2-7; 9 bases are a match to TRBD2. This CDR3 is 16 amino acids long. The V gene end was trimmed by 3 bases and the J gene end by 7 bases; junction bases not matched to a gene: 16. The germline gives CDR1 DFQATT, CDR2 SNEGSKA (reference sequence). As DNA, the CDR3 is TGCAGTGCTAGTTCCTTCGCGGGGGGGGCCTACAATGAGCAGTACTTC. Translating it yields CSASSFAGGAYNEQYF.

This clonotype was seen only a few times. Here the CDR3 DNA reads TGTGCCATCACCTCGACAGGGACGGTGAACACTGAAGCTTTCTTT. This translates into CAITSTGTVNTEAFF. The V gene is TRBV10-3, the J gene TRBJ1-1, with 7 positions matching TRBD1. J lost 0 bases, V lost 7 bases, and 8 bases had no gene match. Germline V CDR1 and CDR2: ENHRY, SYGVKD. This CDR3 spans 15 amino acids.

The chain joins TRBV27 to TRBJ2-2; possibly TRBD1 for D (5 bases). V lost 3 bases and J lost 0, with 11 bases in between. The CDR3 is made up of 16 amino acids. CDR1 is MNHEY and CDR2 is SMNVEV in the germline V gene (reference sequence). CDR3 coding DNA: TGTGCCAGCAGTTTCTTAAGGGGATCGAACACCGGGGAGCTGTTTTTT. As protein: CASSFLRGSNTGELFF.

Here the CDR3 reads CASSLGFGNIQYF. The CDR3 DNA sequence: TGTGCCAGCAGCTTGGGCTTTGGAAACATTCAGTACTTC. The chain carries TRBV5-6 and TRBJ2-4, with unresolved D. Trimming shortened V by 0 bases and J by 6 bases, and 7 bases separated the two germline ends. Germline CDR1 is SGHDT and CDR2 is YYEEEE. This CDR3 comprises 13 residues. Combining the CDR3 with reference TRBV5-6 and TRBJ2-4 gives the whole variable domain DAGVTQSPTHLIKTRGQQVTLRCSPKSGHDTVSWYQQALGQGPQFIFQYYEEEERQRGNFPDRFSGHQFPNYSSELNVNALLLGDSALYLCASSLGFGNIQYFGAGTRLSVL.

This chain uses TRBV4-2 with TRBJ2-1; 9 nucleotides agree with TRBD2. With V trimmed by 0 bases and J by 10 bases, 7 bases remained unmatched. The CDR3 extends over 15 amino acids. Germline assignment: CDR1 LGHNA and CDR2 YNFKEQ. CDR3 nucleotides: TGTGCCAGCAGCCAAGAGGCTAGCGGGGTCTGGGAGCAGTTCTTC. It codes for CASSQEASGVWEQFF.

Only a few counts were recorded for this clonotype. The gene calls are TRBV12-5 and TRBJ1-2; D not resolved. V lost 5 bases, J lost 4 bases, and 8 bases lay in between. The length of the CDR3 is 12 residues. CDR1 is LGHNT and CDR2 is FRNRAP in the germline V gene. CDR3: CASGTRSYGYTF. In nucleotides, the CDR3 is TGTGCTAGTGGTACACGTAGCTATGGCTACACCTTC.

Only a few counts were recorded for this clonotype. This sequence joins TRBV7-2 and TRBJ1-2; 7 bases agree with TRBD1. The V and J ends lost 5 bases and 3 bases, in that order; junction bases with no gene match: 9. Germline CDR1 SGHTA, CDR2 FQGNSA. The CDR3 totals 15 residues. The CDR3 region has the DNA TGTGCCAGCAGCGATGCACAGGGGCCTTACTATGGCTACACCTTC. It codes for CASSDAQGPYYGYTF.

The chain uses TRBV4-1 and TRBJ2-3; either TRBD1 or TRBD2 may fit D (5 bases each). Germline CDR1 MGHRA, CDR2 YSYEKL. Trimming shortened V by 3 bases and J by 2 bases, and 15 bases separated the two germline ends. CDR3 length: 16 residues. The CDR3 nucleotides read TGCGCCAGCAGCCAGGATCCGGGACGGATCACAGATACGCAGTATTTT. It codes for CASSQDPGRITDTQYF.

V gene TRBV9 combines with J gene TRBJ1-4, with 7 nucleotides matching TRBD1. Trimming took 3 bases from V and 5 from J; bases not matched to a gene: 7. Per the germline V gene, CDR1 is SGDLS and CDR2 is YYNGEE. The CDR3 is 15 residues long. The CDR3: CASSAEGQINEKLFF. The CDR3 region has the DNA TGTGCCAGCAGCGCCGAGGGACAGATAAATGAAAAACTGTTTTTT.

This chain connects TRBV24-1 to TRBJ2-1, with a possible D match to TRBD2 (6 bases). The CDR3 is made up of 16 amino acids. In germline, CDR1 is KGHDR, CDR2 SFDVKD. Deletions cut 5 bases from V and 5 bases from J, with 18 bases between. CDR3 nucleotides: TGTGCCACCAGTGTGGAGGGGATGTCGGCTCACAATGAGCAGTTCTTC. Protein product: CATSVEGMSAHNEQFF.

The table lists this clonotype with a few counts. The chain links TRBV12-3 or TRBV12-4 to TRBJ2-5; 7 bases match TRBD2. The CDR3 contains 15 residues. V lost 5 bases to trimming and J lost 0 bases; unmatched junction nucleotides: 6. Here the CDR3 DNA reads TGTGCCAGCAGTCCCGAAGCGGGGAACCAAGAGACCCAGTACTTC. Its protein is CASSPEAGNQETQYF.

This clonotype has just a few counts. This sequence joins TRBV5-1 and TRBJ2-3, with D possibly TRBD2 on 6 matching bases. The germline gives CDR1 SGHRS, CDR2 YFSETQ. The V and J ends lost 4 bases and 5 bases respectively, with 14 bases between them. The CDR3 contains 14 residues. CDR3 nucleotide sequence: TGCGCCAGCAGCGGGGCTAGCGTCGGAGATACGCAGTATTTT. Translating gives CASSGASVGDTQYF.

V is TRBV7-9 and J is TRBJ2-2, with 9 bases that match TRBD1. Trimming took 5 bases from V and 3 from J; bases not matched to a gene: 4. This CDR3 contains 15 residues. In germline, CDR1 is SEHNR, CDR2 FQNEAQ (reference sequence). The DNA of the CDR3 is TGTGCCAGCAGCCGAAGGACAGGGGACACCGGGGAGCTGTTTTTT. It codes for CASSRRTGDTGELFF. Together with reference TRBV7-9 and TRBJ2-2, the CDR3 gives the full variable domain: DTGVSQNPRHKITKRGQNVTFRCDPISEHNRLYWYRQTLGQGPEFLTYFQNEAQLEKSRLLSDRFSAERPKGSFSTLEIQRTEQGDSAMYLCASSRRTGDTGELFFGEGSRLTVL.